This is a list of T cell receptor beta chains from one sample in a study of identical twins. TCRdb itself ran the 5' RACE reads through MiXCR, one entry per CDR3 protein. The sample contains approximately 410,000 distinct CDR3 sequences, approximately 17% of which appear only once. The specimen was naive T cells sorted from blood. The receptor source for this set is a man between 45 and 60 years old in good health. CDR3s include the opening cysteine and the closing phenylalanine or tryptophan.

V gene,J gene,CDR3 length,CDR3 protein
TRBV20-1,TRBJ2-7,14,CSARLAASSYEQYF
TRBV5-6,TRBJ1-2,14,CASSWTGARGGYTF
TRBV29-1,TRBJ2-1,14,CSGARPTRSNEQFF
TRBV11-2,TRBJ1-2,14,CASSLVAGLYGYTF
TRBV20-1,TRBJ2-5,20,CSARDFGSLAGGTGEETQYF
TRBV6-2/TRBV6-3,TRBJ2-1,15,CASSYSRLGRNEQFF
TRBV12-3/TRBV12-4,TRBJ1-5,14,CASSFGQGYQPQHF
TRBV7-2,TRBJ1-2,17,CASSVSNFWAGAYGYTF
TRBV20-1,TRBJ2-3,17,CSARASGGTLSTDTQYF
TRBV7-2,TRBJ1-1,15,CASSFQQGVNTEAFF
TRBV11-2,TRBJ1-1,15,CASSLGRGGNTEAFF
TRBV7-2,TRBJ1-2,15,CASSGGGSRANGYTF
TRBV7-9,TRBJ2-7,16,CASSPSFEGFPYEQYF
TRBV5-6,TRBJ2-1,16,CASTFARGHSYNEQFF
TRBV12-3/TRBV12-4,TRBJ2-3,13,CASSLRGRDTQYF
TRBV11-2,TRBJ2-7,18,CASSSPGLAGGLWWEQYF
TRBV20-1,TRBJ2-2,13,CSARDRSTGELFF
TRBV20-1,TRBJ1-6,16,CSAKKGLGSYNSPLHF
TRBV12-3/TRBV12-4,TRBJ1-3,15,CASSFAAFSGNTIYF
TRBV29-1,TRBJ1-4,10,CSAGEEKLFF
TRBV29-1,TRBJ2-5,10,CSVREETQYF
TRBV6-2/TRBV6-3,TRBJ2-7,13,CASSYSGLREQYF
TRBV6-5,TRBJ2-7,14,CASSWSAPNYEQYF
TRBV7-2,TRBJ2-7,16,CASSPNGLAISYEQYF
TRBV20-1,TRBJ2-1,17,CSARELAGIRSYNEQFF
TRBV5-1,TRBJ2-3,16,CASSLDLAGGVDTQYF
TRBV4-3,TRBJ1-5,15,CASSQDGLSNQPQHF
TRBV5-1,TRBJ2-7,16,CASSSHRDTAPYEQYF
TRBV5-1,TRBJ2-1,19,CASSAGTSGRASSYNEQFF
TRBV4-3,TRBJ2-7,14,CASSQEDRGYEQYF
TRBV10-3,TRBJ2-3,16,CATTLGLASSTDTQYF
TRBV20-1,TRBJ1-1,14,CSARVGHANTEAFF
TRBV4-3,TRBJ2-7,14,CASSQDRSAYEQYF
TRBV4-3,TRBJ1-3,14,CASREVRAGNTIYF
TRBV7-3,TRBJ2-7,14,CASSLGGAGYEQYF
TRBV4-3,TRBJ2-7,13,CASSQWSSYEQYF
TRBV5-1,TRBJ2-7,14,CASSLEGGRYEQYF
TRBV3-1,TRBJ1-1,14,CASSQEGRATEAFF
TRBV18,TRBJ2-7,15,CASSPGTGVTYEQYF
TRBV20-1,TRBJ2-2,16,CSARSGEALNTGELFF
TRBV12-3/TRBV12-4,TRBJ1-2,13,CASSPRGTGGYTF
TRBV29-1,TRBJ2-1,11,CSVEAGAEQFF
TRBV29-1,TRBJ1-2,11,CSATGGDGYTF
TRBV4-3,TRBJ2-1,16,CASSQVSWGLGNEQFF
TRBV3-1,TRBJ2-5,15,CASSQRDRGQETQYF
TRBV12-3/TRBV12-4,TRBJ1-3,14,CASSSRTDGNTIYF
TRBV4-1,TRBJ2-1,15,CASSQDGGIYNEQFF
TRBV20-1,TRBJ1-1,11,CSAGGNTEAFF
TRBV4-3,TRBJ2-3,14,CASSQGGSRDTQYF
TRBV2,TRBJ1-4,14,CASTDGTGYEKLFF
TRBV7-2,TRBJ2-5,16,CASRPKGWTGQETQYF
TRBV27,TRBJ2-7,14,CASSATSGRYEQYF
TRBV6-1,TRBJ2-1,16,CASNLDGLGGYNEQFF
TRBV24-1,TRBJ2-1,18,CATSDRTSGTSSYNEQFF
TRBV12-3/TRBV12-4,TRBJ2-1,15,CASSSGQAFYNEQFF
TRBV5-1,TRBJ2-7,15,CASSLGMGGDHEQYF
TRBV24-1,TRBJ2-2,15,CATSDQSAWTGELFF
TRBV25-1,TRBJ2-1,16,CASSKAGGPVGKEQFF
TRBV10-3,TRBJ2-3,12,CATSSIRDTQYF